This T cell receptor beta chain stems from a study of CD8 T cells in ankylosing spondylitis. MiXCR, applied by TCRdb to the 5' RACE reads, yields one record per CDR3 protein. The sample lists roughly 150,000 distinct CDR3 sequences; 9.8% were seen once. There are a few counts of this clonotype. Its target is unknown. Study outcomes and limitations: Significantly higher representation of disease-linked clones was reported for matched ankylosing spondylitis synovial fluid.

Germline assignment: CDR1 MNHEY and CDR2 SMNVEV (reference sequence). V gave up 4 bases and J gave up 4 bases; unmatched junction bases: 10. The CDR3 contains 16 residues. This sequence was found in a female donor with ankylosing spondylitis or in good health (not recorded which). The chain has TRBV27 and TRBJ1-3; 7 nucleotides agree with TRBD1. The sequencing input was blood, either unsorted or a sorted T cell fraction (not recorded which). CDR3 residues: CASSSLQGTGGNTIYF. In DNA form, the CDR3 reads TGTGCCAGCAGTTCATTACAGGGGACGGGAGGAAACACCATATATTTT.